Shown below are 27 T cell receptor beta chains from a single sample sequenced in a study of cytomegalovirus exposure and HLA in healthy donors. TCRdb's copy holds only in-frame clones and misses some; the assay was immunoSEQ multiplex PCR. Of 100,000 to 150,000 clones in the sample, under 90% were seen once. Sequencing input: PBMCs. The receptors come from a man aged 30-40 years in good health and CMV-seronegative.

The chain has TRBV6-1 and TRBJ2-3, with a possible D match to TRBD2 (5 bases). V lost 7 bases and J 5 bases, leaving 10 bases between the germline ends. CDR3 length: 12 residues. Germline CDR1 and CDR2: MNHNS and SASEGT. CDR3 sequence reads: CASNPAGDTQYF. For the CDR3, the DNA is TGTGCCAGCAACCCCGCGGGAGATACGCAGTATTTT.

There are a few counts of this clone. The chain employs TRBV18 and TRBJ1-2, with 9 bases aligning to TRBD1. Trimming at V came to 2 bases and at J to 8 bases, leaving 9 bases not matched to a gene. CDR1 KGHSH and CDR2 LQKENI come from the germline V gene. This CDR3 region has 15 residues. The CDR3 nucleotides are TGTGCCAGCTCACCAGCAGGACAGGGGAGGAGCGGCTACACCTTC. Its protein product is CASSPAGQGRSGYTF. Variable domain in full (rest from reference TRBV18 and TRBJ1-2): NAGVMQNPRHLVRRRGQEARLRCSPMKGHSHVYWYRQLPEEGLKFMVYLQKENIIDESGMPKERFSAEFPKEGPSILRIQQVVRGDSAAYFCASSPAGQGRSGYTFGSGTRLTVV.

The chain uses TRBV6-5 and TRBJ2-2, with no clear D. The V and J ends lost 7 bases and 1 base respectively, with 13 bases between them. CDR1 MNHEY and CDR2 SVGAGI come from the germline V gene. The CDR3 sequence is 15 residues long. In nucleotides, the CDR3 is TGTGCCAGCAAGTTAAACAGTGGGAACACCGGGGAGCTGTTTTTT. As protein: CASKLNSGNTGELFF.

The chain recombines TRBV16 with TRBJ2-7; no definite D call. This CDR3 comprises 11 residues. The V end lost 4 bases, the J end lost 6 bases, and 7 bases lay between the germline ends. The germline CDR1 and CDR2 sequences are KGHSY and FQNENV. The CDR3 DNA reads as TGTGCCAGCAGCCGCCACAGCGAGCAGTACTTC. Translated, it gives CASSRHSEQYF.

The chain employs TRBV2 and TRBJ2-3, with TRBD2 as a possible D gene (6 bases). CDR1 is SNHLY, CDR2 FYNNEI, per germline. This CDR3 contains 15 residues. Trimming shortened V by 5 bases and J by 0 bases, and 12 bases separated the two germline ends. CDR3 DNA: TGTGCCAGCAGTCTTACCGGGACTAGCACAGATACGCAGTATTTT. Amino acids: CASSLTGTSTDTQYF.

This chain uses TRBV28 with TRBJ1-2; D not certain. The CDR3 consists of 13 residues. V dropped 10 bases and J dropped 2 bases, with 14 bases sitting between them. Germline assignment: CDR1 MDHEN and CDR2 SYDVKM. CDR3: CAITSQRNYGYTF. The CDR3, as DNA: TGTGCCATCACGTCCCAGCGAAACTATGGCTACACCTTC.

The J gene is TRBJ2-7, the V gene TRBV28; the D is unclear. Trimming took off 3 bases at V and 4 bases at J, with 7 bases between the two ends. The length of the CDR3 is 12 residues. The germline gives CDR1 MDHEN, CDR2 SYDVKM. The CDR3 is CASSFDSYEQYF. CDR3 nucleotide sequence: TGTGCCAGCAGTTTTGACTCGTACGAGCAGTACTTC.

This CDR3 is CASSPRRGTDTQYF. The CDR3 DNA follows: TGTGCCAGCTCACCACGTCGAGGCACAGATACGCAGTATTTT. The chain is built from TRBV18 and TRBJ2-3; unclear D gene. The germline V gene encodes CDR1 KGHSH and CDR2 LQKENI. CDR3 length equals 14 residues. Trimming took off 1 base at V and 1 base at J, with 6 bases between the two ends.

This chain's CDR3 is CASSQGGTGPYEQYF. The CDR3 DNA reads TGTGCCAGCAGTCAAGGGGGGACAGGCCCTTACGAGCAGTACTTC. The chain recombines TRBV7-6 with TRBJ2-7, with 8 bases lining up with TRBD1. The germline V gene encodes CDR1 SGHVS and CDR2 FNYEAQ. The V gene end was trimmed by 6 bases and the J gene end by 4 bases; junction bases not matched to a gene: 11. CDR3 size: 15 residues.

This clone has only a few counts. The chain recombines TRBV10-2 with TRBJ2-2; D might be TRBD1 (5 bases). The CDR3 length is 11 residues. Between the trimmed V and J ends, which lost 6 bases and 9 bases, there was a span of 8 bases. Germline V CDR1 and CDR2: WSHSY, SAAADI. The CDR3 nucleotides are TGCGCCAGCAGGGACATTTGGGAGCTGTTTTTT. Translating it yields CASRDIWELFF.

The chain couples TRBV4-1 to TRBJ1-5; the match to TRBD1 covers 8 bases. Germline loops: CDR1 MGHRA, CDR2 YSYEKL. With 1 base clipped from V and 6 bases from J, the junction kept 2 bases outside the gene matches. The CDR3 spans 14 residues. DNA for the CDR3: TGCGCCAGCAGCCAAGGACAGGGGACTCAGCCCCAGCATTTT. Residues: CASSQGQGTQPQHF.

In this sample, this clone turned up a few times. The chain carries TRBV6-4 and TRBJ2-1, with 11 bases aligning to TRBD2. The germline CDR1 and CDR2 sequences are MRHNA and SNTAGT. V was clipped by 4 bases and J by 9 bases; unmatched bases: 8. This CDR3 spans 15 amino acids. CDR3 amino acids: CASSGLAGGPGEQFF. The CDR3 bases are TGTGCCAGCAGTGGGTTAGCGGGGGGGCCCGGTGAGCAGTTCTTC.

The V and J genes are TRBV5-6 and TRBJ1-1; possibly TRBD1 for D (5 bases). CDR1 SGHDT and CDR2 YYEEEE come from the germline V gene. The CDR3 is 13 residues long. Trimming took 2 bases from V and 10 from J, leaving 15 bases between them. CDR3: CASSFIGDLVAFF. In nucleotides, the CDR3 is TGTGCCAGCAGCTTTATAGGGGACTTGGTAGCTTTCTTT.

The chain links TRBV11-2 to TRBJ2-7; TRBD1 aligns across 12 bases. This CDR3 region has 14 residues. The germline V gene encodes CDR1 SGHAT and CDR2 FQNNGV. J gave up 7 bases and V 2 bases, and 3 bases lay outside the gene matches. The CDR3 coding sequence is TGTGCCAGCAGCTTAAGGGACAGGGGGCAAGAGCAGTACTTC. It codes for CASSLRDRGQEQYF.

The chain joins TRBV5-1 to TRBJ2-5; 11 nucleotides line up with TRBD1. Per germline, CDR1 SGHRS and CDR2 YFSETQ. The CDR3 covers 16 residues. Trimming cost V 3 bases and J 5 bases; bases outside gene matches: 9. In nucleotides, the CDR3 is TGCGCCAGCAGCTCAACCGGGACAGGGGGTACGGAGACCCAGTACTTC. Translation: CASSSTGTGGTETQYF.

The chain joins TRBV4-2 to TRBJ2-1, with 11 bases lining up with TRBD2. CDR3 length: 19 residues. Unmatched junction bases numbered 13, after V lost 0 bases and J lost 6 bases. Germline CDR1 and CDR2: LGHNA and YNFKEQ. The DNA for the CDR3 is TGTGCCAGCAGCCAAGATAGGGTAGCGGGGGGGTCGGCGGCCAATGAGCAGTTCTTC. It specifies CASSQDRVAGGSAANEQFF.

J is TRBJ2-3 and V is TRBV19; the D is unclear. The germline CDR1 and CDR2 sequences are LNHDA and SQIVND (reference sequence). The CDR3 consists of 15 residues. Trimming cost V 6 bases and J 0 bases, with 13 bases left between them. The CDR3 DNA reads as TGTGCCAGTAGCCGCGACTTCATTAGCACAGATACGCAGTATTTT. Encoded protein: CASSRDFISTDTQYF. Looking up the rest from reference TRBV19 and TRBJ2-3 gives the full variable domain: DGGITQSPKYLFRKEGQNVTLSCEQNLNHDAMYWYRQDPGQGLRLIYYSQIVNDFQKGDIAEGYSVSREKKESFPLTVTSAQKNPTAFYLCASSRDFISTDTQYFGPGTRLTVL.

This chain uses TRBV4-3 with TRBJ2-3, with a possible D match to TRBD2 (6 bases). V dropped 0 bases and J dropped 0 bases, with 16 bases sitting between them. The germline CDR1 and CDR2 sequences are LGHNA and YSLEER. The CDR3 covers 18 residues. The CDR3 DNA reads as TGCGCCAGCAGCCAAGATCAACCCAGGCGGGGTAGCACAGATACGCAGTATTTT. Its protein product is CASSQDQPRRGSTDTQYF.

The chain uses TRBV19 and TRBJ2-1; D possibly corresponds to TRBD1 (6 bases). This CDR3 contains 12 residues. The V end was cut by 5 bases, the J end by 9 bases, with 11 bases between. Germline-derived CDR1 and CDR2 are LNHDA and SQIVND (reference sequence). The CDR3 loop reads CASSVTGSEQFF. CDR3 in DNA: TGTGCCAGTAGTGTCACAGGGAGTGAGCAGTTCTTC. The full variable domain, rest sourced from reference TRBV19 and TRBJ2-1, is DGGITQSPKYLFRKEGQNVTLSCEQNLNHDAMYWYRQDPGQGLRLIYYSQIVNDFQKGDIAEGYSVSREKKESFPLTVTSAQKNPTAFYLCASSVTGSEQFFGPGTRLTVL.

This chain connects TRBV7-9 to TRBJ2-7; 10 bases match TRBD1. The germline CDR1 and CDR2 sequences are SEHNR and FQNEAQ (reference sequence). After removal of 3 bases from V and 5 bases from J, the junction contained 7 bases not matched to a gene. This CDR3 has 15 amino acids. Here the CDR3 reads CASSLRTGGSNEQYF. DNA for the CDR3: TGTGCCAGCAGCTTGAGGACAGGGGGGTCAAACGAGCAGTACTTC.

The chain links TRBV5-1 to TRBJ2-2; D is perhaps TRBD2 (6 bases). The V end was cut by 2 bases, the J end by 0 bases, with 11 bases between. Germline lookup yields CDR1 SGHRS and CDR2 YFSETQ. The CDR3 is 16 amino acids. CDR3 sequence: CASSFFPGANTGELFF. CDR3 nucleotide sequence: TGCGCCAGCAGCTTTTTTCCGGGGGCGAACACCGGGGAGCTGTTTTTT.

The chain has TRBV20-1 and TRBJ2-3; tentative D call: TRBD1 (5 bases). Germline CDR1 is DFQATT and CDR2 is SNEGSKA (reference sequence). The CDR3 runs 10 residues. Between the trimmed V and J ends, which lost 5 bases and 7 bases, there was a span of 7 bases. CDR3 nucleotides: TGCAGTGCTGGGGCATATACGCAGTATTTT. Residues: CSAGAYTQYF.

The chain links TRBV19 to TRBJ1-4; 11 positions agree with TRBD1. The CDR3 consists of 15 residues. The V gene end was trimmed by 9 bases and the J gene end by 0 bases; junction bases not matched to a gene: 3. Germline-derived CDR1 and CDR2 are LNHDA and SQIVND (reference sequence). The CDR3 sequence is CARDRGHATNEKLFF. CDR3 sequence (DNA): TGTGCCAGGGACAGGGGGCATGCAACTAATGAAAAACTGTTTTTT.

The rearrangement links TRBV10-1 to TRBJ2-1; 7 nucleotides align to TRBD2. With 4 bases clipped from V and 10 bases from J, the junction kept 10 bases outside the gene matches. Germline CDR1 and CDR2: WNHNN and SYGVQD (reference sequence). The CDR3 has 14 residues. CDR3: CASSVAGGRQEQFF. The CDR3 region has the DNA TGCGCCAGCAGTGTAGCCGGGGGGAGACAAGAGCAGTTCTTC.

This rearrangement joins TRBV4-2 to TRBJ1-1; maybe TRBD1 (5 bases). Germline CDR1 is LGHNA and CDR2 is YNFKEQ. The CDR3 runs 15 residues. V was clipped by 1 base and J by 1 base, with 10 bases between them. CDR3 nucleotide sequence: TGTGCCAGCAGCCAAGGTGGGGCGGCGAACACTGAAGCTTTCTTT. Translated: CASSQGGAANTEAFF.

The CDR3 is CASSHTTGEEQYF. The CDR3 DNA is TGTGCCAGCAGCCACACTACAGGGGAGGAGCAGTACTTC. J is TRBJ2-7 and V is TRBV5-6; 7 bases map to TRBD1. V dropped 4 bases and J dropped 7; count of bases not matched to a gene: 8. This CDR3 has 13 residues. Germline-derived CDR1 and CDR2 are SGHDT and YYEEEE.

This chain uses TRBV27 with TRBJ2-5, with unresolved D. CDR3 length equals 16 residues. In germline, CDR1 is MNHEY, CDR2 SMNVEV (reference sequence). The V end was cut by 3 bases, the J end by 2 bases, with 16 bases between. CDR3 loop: CASSFSLRAAQETQYF. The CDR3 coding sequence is TGTGCCAGCAGTTTCTCTCTGCGCGCCGCACAAGAGACCCAGTACTTC.